This TCR beta chain was documented in a study of blood T cell repertoires in COVID-19. Study as a whole: The United States, Italy and Spain provided the acute and convalescent COVID-19 samples.

Assay used: immunoSEQ multiplex PCR; TCRdb lists only in-frame clones, some missing. The sample records approximately 230,000 clones, approximately 86% being singletons. In germline, CDR1 is LGHDT, CDR2 YNNKEL (reference sequence). V was trimmed by 2 bases and J by 6 bases, leaving 10 bases between them. The CDR3 runs 13 residues. The chain links TRBV3-1 (or the pseudogene TRBV3-2) to TRBJ1-1; unclear D gene. The receptor's source is a woman between 45 and 65 years old with acute COVID-19. Source material: PBMCs or T cells enriched from blood (not recorded which). CDR3 region: CASSQISGSEAFF. Written as DNA, the CDR3 is TGTGCCAGCAGCCAAATTTCCGGGTCTGAAGCTTTCTTT.